This T cell receptor beta chain was recorded in a study of shared clonotypes between healthy human individuals. This table comes from immunoSEQ multiplex PCR, and its TCRdb copy is limited to in-frame clones, with some not included. The profile covers 2 million to 2.5 million clones, with 93% appearing a single time and around 0.37% taken by the ten largest. Of note for this clone: Its target is unknown.

Germline V CDR1 and CDR2: PRHDT, FYEKMQ (reference sequence). There are 16 residues in the CDR3. Trimming took 2 bases from V and 5 from J; bases not matched to a gene: 5. Study-level findings and limits: As a rule, naive subsets had a larger estimated richness than memory subsets.

HIV-negative, healthy adults without recent acute infections or vaccinations were the donors. Sequenced material: naive CD4+ T cells from PBMCs. The subset here: CD45RA+ positively selected. This receptor was obtained from a man in his late teens or twenties in good health. Some clones in this sample may be carry-over from other donors' samples. This chain links TRBV13 with TRBJ2-3; 12 bases map to TRBD2. This chain's CDR3 is CASSLLAGGRLDTQYF. For the CDR3, the DNA is TGTGCCAGCAGCTTACTAGCGGGAGGGCGGTTAGATACGCAGTATTTT.